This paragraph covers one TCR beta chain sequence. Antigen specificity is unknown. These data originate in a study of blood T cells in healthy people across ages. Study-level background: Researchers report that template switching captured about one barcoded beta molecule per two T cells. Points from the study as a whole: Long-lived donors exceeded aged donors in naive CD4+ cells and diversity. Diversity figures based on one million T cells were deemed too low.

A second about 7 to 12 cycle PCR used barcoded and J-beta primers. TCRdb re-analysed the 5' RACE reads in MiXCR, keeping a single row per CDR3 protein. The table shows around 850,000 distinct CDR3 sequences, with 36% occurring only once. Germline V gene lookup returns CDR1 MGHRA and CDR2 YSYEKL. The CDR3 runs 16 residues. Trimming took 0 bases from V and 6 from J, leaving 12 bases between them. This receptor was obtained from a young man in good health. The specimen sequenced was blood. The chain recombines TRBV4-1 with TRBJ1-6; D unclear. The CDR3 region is CASSQEVGLRNSPLHF. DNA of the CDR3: TGCGCCAGCAGCCAAGAAGTCGGTTTGCGTAATTCACCCCTCCACTTT.